This is a list of T cell receptor beta chains from one sample in a study of T cells expressing NK-cell markers. Reanalyzing the 5' RACE reads, TCRdb keeps one entry per CDR3 protein, without DNA. This sample's table has some 280,000 distinct CDR3 sequences. The sequenced material came from blood T cells: a sorted CD56 or NKG2C T cell subset, CD4+ or CD8+ T cells, or bulk PBMC T cells (not recorded which). All receptors come from a young man in good health. The CDR3 runs from the conserved cysteine through the conserved F or W. Each record gives: CDR3 length, J gene, clone size, V gene, CDR3 protein. Some rows have no size entry. The others give once, few or many, or a class for an expanded clone.

CDR3 length: 15
J gene: TRBJ2-1
clone size: -
V gene: TRBV6-1
CDR3 protein: CASSPGTGGRDEQFF

CDR3 length: 15
J gene: TRBJ2-4
clone size: -
V gene: TRBV5-6
CDR3 protein: CASSFTLDGINIQYF

CDR3 length: 14
J gene: TRBJ1-2
clone size: -
V gene: TRBV5-6
CDR3 protein: CASGIQGRNYGYTF

CDR3 length: 18
J gene: TRBJ2-7
clone size: -
V gene: TRBV24-1
CDR3 protein: CATRASGTSGTQSYEQYF

CDR3 length: 14
J gene: TRBJ2-1
clone size: -
V gene: TRBV24-1
CDR3 protein: CATSRAGGIDEQFF

CDR3 length: 14
J gene: TRBJ2-1
clone size: -
V gene: TRBV20-1
CDR3 protein: CSARRGWSNNEQFF

CDR3 length: 16
J gene: TRBJ2-2
clone size: -
V gene: TRBV5-1
CDR3 protein: CASSLDTGLNTGELFF

CDR3 length: 15
J gene: TRBJ2-1
clone size: -
V gene: TRBV20-1
CDR3 protein: CSALRTSGGRGEQFF

CDR3 length: 17
J gene: TRBJ2-1
clone size: medium-sized
V gene: TRBV12-3/TRBV12-4
CDR3 protein: CASSLEGVLGSYNEQFF

CDR3 length: 15
J gene: TRBJ1-2
clone size: -
V gene: TRBV11-1
CDR3 protein: CASSSPGQGASGYTF

CDR3 length: 16
J gene: TRBJ2-1
clone size: -
V gene: TRBV5-1
CDR3 protein: CASSLGQNVGNNEQFF

CDR3 length: 16
J gene: TRBJ1-1
clone size: -
V gene: TRBV5-6
CDR3 protein: CASSLSGTAMNTEAFF

CDR3 length: 16
J gene: TRBJ1-5
clone size: -
V gene: TRBV12-3/TRBV12-4
CDR3 protein: CASSLFSGRGNQPQHF

CDR3 length: 15
J gene: TRBJ1-1
clone size: -
V gene: TRBV12-3/TRBV12-4
CDR3 protein: CASSPPGQGTTEAFF

CDR3 length: 17
J gene: TRBJ1-5
clone size: -
V gene: TRBV20-1
CDR3 protein: CSASKSEGLRVEQPQHF

CDR3 length: 15
J gene: TRBJ1-5
clone size: -
V gene: TRBV12-3/TRBV12-4
CDR3 protein: CASSKTGGRNQPQHF

CDR3 length: 11
J gene: TRBJ2-3
clone size: -
V gene: TRBV29-1
CDR3 protein: CSERTGWTQYF

CDR3 length: 14
J gene: TRBJ2-1
clone size: -
V gene: TRBV6-4
CDR3 protein: CASSVSRRYNEQFF

CDR3 length: 13
J gene: TRBJ1-2
clone size: -
V gene: TRBV7-2
CDR3 protein: CASSLVGGDGYTF

CDR3 length: 15
J gene: TRBJ2-2
clone size: -
V gene: TRBV9
CDR3 protein: CASSVTAAHTGELFF

CDR3 length: 16
J gene: TRBJ2-1
clone size: -
V gene: TRBV5-1
CDR3 protein: CASSSPGQKPSNEQFF

CDR3 length: 16
J gene: TRBJ2-5
clone size: -
V gene: TRBV21-1
CDR3 protein: CASSKIREGVQETQYF

CDR3 length: 14
J gene: TRBJ1-4
clone size: -
V gene: TRBV7-8
CDR3 protein: CASSAGTGGEKLFF

CDR3 length: 15
J gene: TRBJ1-5
clone size: -
V gene: TRBV6-2/TRBV6-3
CDR3 protein: CASTITGTGREPQHF

CDR3 length: 17
J gene: TRBJ2-2
clone size: -
V gene: TRBV11-2
CDR3 protein: CASSLPLAGELPGELFF

CDR3 length: 16
J gene: TRBJ2-3
clone size: -
V gene: TRBV9
CDR3 protein: CASSVGRAGDKDTQYF

CDR3 length: 16
J gene: TRBJ2-3
clone size: -
V gene: TRBV5-5
CDR3 protein: CASSLRLGLSTDTQYF

CDR3 length: 15
J gene: TRBJ2-1
clone size: -
V gene: TRBV24-1
CDR3 protein: CATSDIAGSYNEQFF

CDR3 length: 12
J gene: TRBJ2-7
clone size: -
V gene: TRBV15
CDR3 protein: CATSSQGYEQYF

CDR3 length: 14
J gene: TRBJ2-5
clone size: -
V gene: TRBV12-3/TRBV12-4
CDR3 protein: CASSFSALGETQYF

CDR3 length: 13
J gene: TRBJ2-1
clone size: -
V gene: TRBV15
CDR3 protein: CAVRGISSGEQFF

CDR3 length: 11
J gene: TRBJ1-2
clone size: -
V gene: TRBV6-5
CDR3 protein: CASGGQGGYTF

CDR3 length: 17
J gene: TRBJ1-3
clone size: -
V gene: TRBV4-1
CDR3 protein: CASSQVPVRDSGNTIYF

CDR3 length: 16
J gene: TRBJ2-7
clone size: -
V gene: TRBV6-5
CDR3 protein: CASSYSYRSSSYEQYF

CDR3 length: 14
J gene: TRBJ1-2
clone size: -
V gene: TRBV13
CDR3 protein: CASSLSWGRSGYTF

CDR3 length: 12
J gene: TRBJ1-1
clone size: -
V gene: TRBV3-1
CDR3 protein: CASSPTGTGAFF

CDR3 length: 13
J gene: TRBJ1-3
clone size: -
V gene: TRBV30
CDR3 protein: CAWNHRLEGTIYF

CDR3 length: 17
J gene: TRBJ2-7
clone size: -
V gene: TRBV18
CDR3 protein: CASSPPGQGFPTYEQYF

CDR3 length: 14
J gene: TRBJ1-5
clone size: -
V gene: TRBV7-8
CDR3 protein: CASSLTTGVQPQHF